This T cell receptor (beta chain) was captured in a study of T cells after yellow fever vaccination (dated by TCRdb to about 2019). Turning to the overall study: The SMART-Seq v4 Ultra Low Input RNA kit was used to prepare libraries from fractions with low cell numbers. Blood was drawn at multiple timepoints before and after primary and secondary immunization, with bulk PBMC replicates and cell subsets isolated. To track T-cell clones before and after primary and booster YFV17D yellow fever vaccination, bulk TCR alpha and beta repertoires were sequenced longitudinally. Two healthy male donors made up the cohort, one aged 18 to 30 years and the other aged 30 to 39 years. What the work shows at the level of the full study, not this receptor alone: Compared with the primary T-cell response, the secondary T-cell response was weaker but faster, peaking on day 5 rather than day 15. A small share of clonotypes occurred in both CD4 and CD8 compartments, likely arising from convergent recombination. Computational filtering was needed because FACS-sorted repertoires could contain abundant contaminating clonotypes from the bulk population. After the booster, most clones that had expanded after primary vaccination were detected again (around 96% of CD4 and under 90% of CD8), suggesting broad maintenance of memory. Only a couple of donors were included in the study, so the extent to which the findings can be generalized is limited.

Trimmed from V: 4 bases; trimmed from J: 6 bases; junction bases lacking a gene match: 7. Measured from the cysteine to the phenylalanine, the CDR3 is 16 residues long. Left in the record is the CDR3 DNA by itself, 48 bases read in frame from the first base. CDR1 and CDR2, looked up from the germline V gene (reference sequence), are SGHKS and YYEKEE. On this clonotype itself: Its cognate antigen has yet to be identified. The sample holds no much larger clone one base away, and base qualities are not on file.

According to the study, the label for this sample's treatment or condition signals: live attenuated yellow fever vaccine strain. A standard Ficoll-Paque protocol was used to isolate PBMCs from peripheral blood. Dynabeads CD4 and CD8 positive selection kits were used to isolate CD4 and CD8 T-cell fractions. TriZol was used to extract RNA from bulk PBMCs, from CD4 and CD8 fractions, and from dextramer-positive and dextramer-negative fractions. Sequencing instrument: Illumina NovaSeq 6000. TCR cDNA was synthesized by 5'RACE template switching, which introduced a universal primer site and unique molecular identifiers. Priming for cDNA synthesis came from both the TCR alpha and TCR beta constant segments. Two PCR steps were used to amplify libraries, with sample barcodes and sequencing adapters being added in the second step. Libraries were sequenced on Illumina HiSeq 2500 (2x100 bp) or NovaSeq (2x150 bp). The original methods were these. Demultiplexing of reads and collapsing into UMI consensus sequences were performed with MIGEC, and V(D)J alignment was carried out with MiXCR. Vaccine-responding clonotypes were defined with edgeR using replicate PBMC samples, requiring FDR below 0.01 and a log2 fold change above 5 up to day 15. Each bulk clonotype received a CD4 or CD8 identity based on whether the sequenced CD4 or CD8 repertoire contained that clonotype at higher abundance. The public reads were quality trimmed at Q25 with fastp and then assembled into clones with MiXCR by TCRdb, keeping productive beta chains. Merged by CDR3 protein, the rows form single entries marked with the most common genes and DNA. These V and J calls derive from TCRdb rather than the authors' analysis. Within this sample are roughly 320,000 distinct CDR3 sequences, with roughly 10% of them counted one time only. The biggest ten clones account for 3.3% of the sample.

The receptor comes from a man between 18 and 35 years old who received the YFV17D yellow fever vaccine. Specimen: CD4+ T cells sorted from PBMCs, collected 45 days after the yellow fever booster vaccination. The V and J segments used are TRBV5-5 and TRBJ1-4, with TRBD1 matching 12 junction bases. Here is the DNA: TGTGCCAGCAGCCTCGGGACAGGGGGCGGTGATGAAAAACTGTTTTTT. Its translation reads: CASSLGTGGGDEKLFF.